Listed below are T cell receptor beta chains from one sample, sequenced in a study of cytomegalovirus exposure and HLA in healthy donors. Profiling relied on immunoSEQ multiplex PCR, and the TCRdb table lists in-frame clones only, not all of them. This table holds some 140,000 clones, roughly 80% found once. The sequenced sample consisted of PBMCs. The receptor source for this set is a man aged 25 to 45 in good health and CMV-seronegative. Each CDR3 is given without its conserved first and last residue.

>TRBV13|TRBJ2-7
ASSRGAYEQY
>TRBV27|TRBJ1-5
ASSRVNSNQPQH
>TRBV6-6|TRBJ1-3
ASSSALAGNTIY
>TRBV5-1|TRBJ2-5
ASKDPGQGGETQY
>TRBV19|TRBJ2-1
ASSIMGGSSYNEQF
>TRBV6-1|TRBJ2-7
ASVHHSSYEQY
>TRBV13|TRBJ1-2
ASSLAWDRGNYGYT
>TRBV19|TRBJ2-7
ASSYRLIYEQY
>TRBV6-5|TRBJ2-1
ASSYSKASGINEQF
>TRBV10-1|TRBJ2-2
ASGTGTSGSNTGELF
>TRBV19|TRBJ2-5
ASSNSGTANQETQY
>TRBV19|TRBJ1-5
ASSRQGAVQPQH
>TRBV5-1|TRBJ2-1
ASSLQGREQF
>TRBV7-6|TRBJ2-7
ASSPPPSTGGEQY
>TRBV5-4|TRBJ2-4
ASSSIAGSAKNIQY
>TRBV4-1|TRBJ2-3
ASSRTGVEDTQY
>TRBV6-5|-
ASSYGPGWGYEQY
>TRBV19|TRBJ1-6
ASSIESSPLH
>TRBV7-9|TRBJ1-1
SSSLDLWNTEAF
>TRBV10-3|TRBJ2-3
AISVDYTDTQY
>TRBV7-7|TRBJ2-5
ASRDAGETQY
>TRBV28|TRBJ2-5
ATDMEGLETQY
>TRBV7-9|TRBJ1-1
ASSLDGRQGNTEAF
>TRBV7-9|TRBJ1-5
ASSPGTHSNQPQH
>TRBV6-1|TRBJ2-7
ASSVRGSSYEQY
>TRBV19|TRBJ2-1
ASKQGDNEQF
>TRBV5-8|TRBJ2-7
ASSFRTHSYEQY
>TRBV4-1|TRBJ2-1
ASSPGGSGLNEQF
>TRBV27|TRBJ2-1
ASSLKTNYNEQF
>TRBV28|TRBJ2-5
ASSLWGTPGTQY
>TRBV20-1|TRBJ2-3
SARPADTQY
>TRBV28|TRBJ2-6
ASSLPAGVPGANVLT
>TRBV4-2|TRBJ2-5
ASSQVTGTGQETQY
>TRBV30|TRBJ1-1
AWNLQGRTEAF
>TRBV5-6|TRBJ2-5
ASSRRETQY
>TRBV7-2|TRBJ2-1
ASSRRGGRKSSYNEQF
>TRBV28|TRBJ2-7
ASTYTGDYEQY
>TRBV2|TRBJ2-7
ASRDRQQTYEQY
>TRBV28|TRBJ2-7
ASSYPSGLAIYEQY
>TRBV28|TRBJ2-7
ASSRNRVQY
>TRBV7-2|TRBJ2-3
ASSRDMGTDTQY
>TRBV5-1|TRBJ1-2
ASSLSYRGYGYT
>TRBV19|TRBJ2-1
ASSSTRYNEQF
>TRBV10-3|TRBJ1-2
AISGTEASYGYT
>TRBV6-1|TRBJ2-1
ASTRGSLDSREQF
>TRBV7-8|TRBJ1-4
ASSLIDMGLNEKLF
>TRBV5-6|TRBJ1-4
ASSRVGTGANEKLF
>TRBV7-8|TRBJ1-1
ASRPPGRVGMNTEAF
>TRBV28|TRBJ2-3
ASRSPGEPPDTQY
>TRBV7-2|TRBJ2-7
ASSSARAGTSVLSYEQY
>TRBV7-9|TRBJ2-2
ASSSGLSNTGELF
>TRBV5-1|TRBJ2-5
ASSLAGTGQETQY
>TRBV9|TRBJ2-1
ASSVGTPPNEQF
>TRBV28|TRBJ2-3
ASSLGGRGDTQY
>TRBV5-1|TRBJ2-6
ASSLRRGGYSGANVLT
>TRBV19|-
ASSATGAYEQY